Listed below are T cell receptor beta chains from one sample, sequenced in a study of cytomegalovirus exposure and HLA in healthy donors. TCRdb's copy holds only in-frame clones and misses some; the assay was immunoSEQ multiplex PCR. The sample comprises about 160,000 clones, around 78% of which are singletons, and 3.1% rests with the top ten. Sequenced: PBMCs. Every receptor here comes from a woman aged 50 to 60 in good health and CMV-seropositive. Each CDR3 is given with its conserved first and last residue. A D gene is named only where the DNA matches it firmly. Clone sizes are given selectively: once, few, many, or a class where the clone is expanded.

J: TRBJ2-3; D: -; size: -; length: 12; V: TRBV7-2; DNA: TGTGCCAGCAGCTCGAGGGTAGATACGCAGTATTTT; CDR3: CASSSRVDTQYF
J: TRBJ2-7; D: -; size: once; length: 14; V: TRBV6-5; DNA: TGTGCCAGCAGCCCCCGGACAGTTCGAGACGAGCAGTACTTC; CDR3: CASSPRTVRDEQYF
J: TRBJ2-5; D: TRBD1; size: -; length: 16; V: TRBV7-2; DNA: TGTGCCAGCAGCTCCGTCCTACAGGGGAGCCGAGAGACCCAGTACTTC; CDR3: CASSSVLQGSRETQYF
J: TRBJ2-5; D: -; size: few; length: 15; V: TRBV6-1; DNA: TGTGCCAGCAGAGCAGTAGGGGGAGACGGAGAGACCCAGTACTTC; CDR3: CASRAVGGDGETQYF
J: TRBJ1-1; D: -; size: few; length: 14; V: TRBV27; DNA: TGTGCCAGCCAATCCATGCGCCAGAACACTGAAGCTTTCTTT; CDR3: CASQSMRQNTEAFF
J: TRBJ2-3; D: -; size: -; length: 13; V: TRBV19; DNA: TGTGCCAGTGACGAAGGGGCTCGGGATACGCAGTATTTT; CDR3: CASDEGARDTQYF
J: TRBJ2-7; D: -; size: once; length: 14; V: TRBV7-2; DNA: TGTGCCAGCAGCTTAGATTGGAGTTTGCGGGAGCAGTACTTC; CDR3: CASSLDWSLREQYF
J: TRBJ1-1; D: -; size: -; length: 16; V: TRBV5-6; DNA: TGTGCCAGCAGCTTGGATTGGGGGGTAGTGAACACTGAAGCTTTCTTT; CDR3: CASSLDWGVVNTEAFF
J: TRBJ2-3; D: TRBD1; size: -; length: 17; V: TRBV30; DNA: TGTGCCTGGAGTGTAGGGAGATCCGGGACAGGGAGAGATACGCAGTATTTT; CDR3: CAWSVGRSGTGRDTQYF
J: TRBJ2-1; D: -; size: once; length: 17; V: TRBV5-8; DNA: TGTGCCAGCAGCTTGGCAGTGGTGCGGAGCTCCTACAATGAGCAGTTCTTC; CDR3: CASSLAVVRSSYNEQFF
J: TRBJ2-7; D: -; size: -; length: 15; V: TRBV6-5; DNA: TGTGCCAGCAGTTACCAGGGCTCCAGCTCCTACGAGCAGTACTTC; CDR3: CASSYQGSSSYEQYF
J: TRBJ2-7; D: -; size: -; length: 14; V: TRBV7-2; DNA: TGTGCCAGCAGCTCACGGTACAGCTCCTACGAGCAGTACTTC; CDR3: CASSSRYSSYEQYF
J: TRBJ2-1; D: -; size: -; length: 15; V: TRBV7-2; DNA: TGTGCCAGCAGCTTAGATAGTAGCGGCTACAATGAGCAGTTCTTC; CDR3: CASSLDSSGYNEQFF
J: TRBJ2-3; D: TRBD2; size: -; length: 19; V: TRBV2; DNA: TGTGCCAGCAGTGAACCCCACCCGAGAAGAGCGGGGGACCCGGATACGCAGTATTTT; CDR3: CASSEPHPRRAGDPDTQYF
J: TRBJ2-7; D: TRBD1; size: once; length: 14; V: TRBV5-1; DNA: TGCGCCAGCAGCTTGAGTTCAGGGGGCAACGAGCAGTACTTC; CDR3: CASSLSSGGNEQYF
J: TRBJ2-2; D: TRBD2; size: -; length: 14; V: TRBV6-5; DNA: TGTGCCTCCCGGGAGGGGATTCCAACCGGGGAGCTGTTTTTT; CDR3: CASREGIPTGELFF
J: TRBJ1-5; D: TRBD1; size: -; length: 13; V: TRBV7-6; DNA: TGTGCCAGCAGCTTTTCGGAGGGGGCCGCCCAGCATTTT; CDR3: CASSFSEGAAQHF
J: TRBJ1-3; D: TRBD1; size: -; length: 17; V: TRBV5-6; DNA: TGTGCCAGCAGCTTGACCCGACAGGGAGTGGTTGGAAACACCATATATTTT; CDR3: CASSLTRQGVVGNTIYF
J: TRBJ1-1; D: TRBD1; size: few; length: 14; V: TRBV4-3; DNA: TGCGCCAGCAGGCGACAGGGAATGAACACTGAAGCTTTCTTT; CDR3: CASRRQGMNTEAFF
J: TRBJ1-6; D: TRBD1; size: -; length: 15; V: TRBV5-1; DNA: TGCGCCAGCGGGACAGTCTCCGGGCGTAATTCACCCCTCCACTTT; CDR3: CASGTVSGRNSPLHF
J: TRBJ1-1; D: -; size: -; length: 16; V: TRBV6-6; DNA: TGTGCCAGCAGTTACGGGCGGATCGGGGTAGACACTGAAGCTTTCTTT; CDR3: CASSYGRIGVDTEAFF
J: TRBJ1-1; D: -; size: -; length: 14; V: TRBV5-8; DNA: TGTGCCAGCAGTCCTTCGGGGGTGAGGACTGAAGCTTTCTTT; CDR3: CASSPSGVRTEAFF
J: TRBJ2-7; D: -; size: -; length: 15; V: TRBV5-1; DNA: TGCGCCAGCAGCCCAGATGCGGGCAGGTACTACGAGCAGTACTTC; CDR3: CASSPDAGRYYEQYF
J: TRBJ1-2; D: -; size: once; length: 13; V: TRBV5-4; DNA: TGTGCCAGCAGCCCTTACAGTAACTATGGCTACACCTTC; CDR3: CASSPYSNYGYTF
J: TRBJ2-1; D: -; size: few; length: 13; V: TRBV5-6; DNA: TGTGCCAGCAGCTTGGAACAGTACAATGAGCAGTTCTTC; CDR3: CASSLEQYNEQFF
J: TRBJ2-3; D: TRBD1; size: -; length: 16; V: TRBV11-3; DNA: TGTGCCAGCAGCTCCCGCCAAGGGGGCGGCACAGATACGCAGTATTTT; CDR3: CASSSRQGGGTDTQYF
J: TRBJ2-3; D: -; size: -; length: 16; V: TRBV4-1; DNA: TGCGCCAGCAGCCAGCGAAGCCTCCCGGGGTCAGATACGCAGTATTTT; CDR3: CASSQRSLPGSDTQYF
J: TRBJ1-2; D: TRBD1; size: few; length: 15; V: TRBV5-6; DNA: TGTGCCAGCAGCTTGGGGCAGGGGGCAGGGTATGGCTACACCTTC; CDR3: CASSLGQGAGYGYTF
J: TRBJ1-1; D: -; size: few; length: 12; V: TRBV27; DNA: TGTGCCAGCAGTTCGTCCCCGACTGAAGCTTTCTTT; CDR3: CASSSSPTEAFF
J: TRBJ2-5; D: -; size: -; length: 12; V: TRBV11-1; DNA: TGTGCCAGCAGCGCGTACCAAGAGACCCAGTACTTC; CDR3: CASSAYQETQYF
J: TRBJ1-5; D: -; size: -; length: 15; V: TRBV10-3; DNA: TGTGCCATCAGTGGGGCCGGGGAACCTAATCAGCCCCAGCATTTT; CDR3: CAISGAGEPNQPQHF
J: TRBJ2-7; D: TRBD1; size: -; length: 13; V: TRBV29-1; DNA: TGCAGCGTGGGACAGGGTGAGTGGAACGAGCAGTACTTC; CDR3: CSVGQGEWNEQYF
J: TRBJ1-6; D: TRBD1; size: -; length: 15; V: TRBV9; DNA: TGTGCCAGCAGCGTAGGGGGACAGGGGGAGTTACCCCTCCACTTT; CDR3: CASSVGGQGELPLHF
J: TRBJ1-2; D: TRBD1; size: -; length: 17; V: TRBV30; DNA: TGTGCCTGGAGTGTGTCCGGGGCAGGGGGCGGGAACTATGGCTACACCTTC; CDR3: CAWSVSGAGGGNYGYTF
J: TRBJ2-1; D: TRBD2; size: few; length: 14; V: TRBV5-4; DNA: TGTGCCAGCAGCGGAGCGGGAGATCGCAATGAGCAGTTCTTC; CDR3: CASSGAGDRNEQFF
J: TRBJ2-1; D: -; size: -; length: 12; V: TRBV10-3; DNA: TGTGCCATCAGTGAAGCTGCCCATGAGCAGTTCTTC; CDR3: CAISEAAHEQFF
J: TRBJ2-7; D: -; size: once; length: 14; V: TRBV6-1; DNA: TGTGCCAGCAGTACAACAGGTTATTCCTACGAGCAGTACTTC; CDR3: CASSTTGYSYEQYF
J: TRBJ1-3; D: TRBD1; size: -; length: 15; V: TRBV6-5; DNA: TGTGCCAGCAGCCGGGACAGGGAAGAAGGAAACACCATATATTTT; CDR3: CASSRDREEGNTIYF
J: TRBJ1-4; D: TRBD1; size: few; length: 14; V: TRBV7-2; DNA: TGTGCCAGCAGCCTGACAGGGACTAATGAAAAACTGTTTTTT; CDR3: CASSLTGTNEKLFF
J: TRBJ1-1; D: -; size: -; length: 13; V: TRBV5-6; DNA: TGTGCCAGCAGCTTGGGGGGGCGAGGGGAAGCTTTCTTT; CDR3: CASSLGGRGEAFF
J: TRBJ2-5; D: TRBD1; size: -; length: 16; V: TRBV19; DNA: TGTGCCAGTAGTCCAACCGGGACAGCCGTTTTAGAGACCCAGTACTTC; CDR3: CASSPTGTAVLETQYF
J: TRBJ1-2; D: -; size: -; length: 16; V: TRBV6-5; DNA: TGTGCCAGCAGTTACATGGGACACGCGTACTTCTATGGCTACACCTTC; CDR3: CASSYMGHAYFYGYTF